This record covers a single T cell receptor (beta chain). These data are taken from a study of CD8+CD57+ T cells in acquired aplastic anemia. V dropped 5 bases and J dropped 14 bases, with 18 bases sitting between them. This CDR3 comprises 12 residues. In germline, CDR1 is SGHTA, CDR2 FQGNSA. CDR3 and TCR beta VDJ profiling relied on genomic DNA as the template. TCRdb recomputed calls from the reads with MiXCR, one row per CDR3 protein. The sample has some 180,000 distinct CDR3 sequences, around 50% seen once; the top ten hold 10% to 15%. Whoever was chosen for sequencing had shown CD8+CD57+ cell expansion by flow cytometry.

The receptor comes from a human donor with aplastic anemia. The genes are TRBV7-2 and TRBJ2-5, with D possibly being TRBD1 (6 bases). The sample consisted of sorted CD4+, CD8+, or CD8+CD57+ T cells (not recorded which) from PBMCs. This CDR3 reads CASSPTSGTTYF. The CDR3, as DNA: TGTGCCAGCAGCCCCACTAGTGGGACAACTTACTTC.